This T cell receptor beta chain was identified during a study of CD8 T cells in ankylosing spondylitis. The study's findings and limits: Reportedly, significant enrichment of disease-linked clones occurred in matched ankylosing spondylitis synovial fluid. There was a TCR beta motif, made of eight highly homologous variants, that appeared characteristic of ankylosing spondylitis blood.

The V segment lost 6 bases and the J segment 3 bases; nucleotides outside the gene matches: 5. CDR3 length: 13 amino acids. Researchers built TCR beta libraries using quantitative 5'-RACE with molecular barcodes. From the 5' RACE reads, TCRdb called clonotypes with MiXCR, one entry per CDR3 protein. The sample holds some 130,000 distinct CDR3 sequences, roughly 13% seen once. This clonotype has a count of ten or more. Antigen: not known. The TCR sequence derives from a female donor with ankylosing spondylitis or in good health (not recorded which). Specimen: blood, either unsorted or a sorted T cell fraction (not recorded which). The chain recombines TRBV12-3 or TRBV12-4 with TRBJ2-7; TRBD2 agrees at 7 bases. The CDR3 loop reads CASSILAIYEQYF. The CDR3 DNA reads as TGTGCCAGCAGCATACTAGCGATCTACGAGCAGTACTTC.